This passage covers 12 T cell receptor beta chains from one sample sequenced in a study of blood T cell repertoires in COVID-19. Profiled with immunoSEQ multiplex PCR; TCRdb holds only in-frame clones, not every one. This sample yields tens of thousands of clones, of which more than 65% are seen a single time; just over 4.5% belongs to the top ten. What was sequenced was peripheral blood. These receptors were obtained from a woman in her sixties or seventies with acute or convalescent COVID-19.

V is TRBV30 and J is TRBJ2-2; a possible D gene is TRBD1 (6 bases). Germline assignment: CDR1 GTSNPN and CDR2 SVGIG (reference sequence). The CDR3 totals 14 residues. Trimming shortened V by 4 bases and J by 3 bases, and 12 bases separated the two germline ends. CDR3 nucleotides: TGTGCCTGGACGCGAGGGGGTTACACCGGGGAGCTGTTTTTT. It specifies CAWTRGGYTGELFF.

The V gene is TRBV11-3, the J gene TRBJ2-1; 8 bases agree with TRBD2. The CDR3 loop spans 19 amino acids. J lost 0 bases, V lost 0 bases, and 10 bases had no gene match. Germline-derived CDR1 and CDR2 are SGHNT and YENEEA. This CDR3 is CASSLDEGVGGASYNEQFF. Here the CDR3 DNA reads TGTGCCAGCAGCTTAGATGAAGGGGTCGGGGGGGCCTCCTACAATGAGCAGTTCTTC. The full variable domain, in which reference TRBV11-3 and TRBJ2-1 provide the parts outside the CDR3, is EAGVVQSPRYKIIEKKQPVAFWCNPISGHNTLYWYLQNLGQGPELLIRYENEEAVDDSQLPKDRFSAERLKGVDSTLKIQPAELGDSAVYLCASSLDEGVGGASYNEQFFGPGTRLTVL.

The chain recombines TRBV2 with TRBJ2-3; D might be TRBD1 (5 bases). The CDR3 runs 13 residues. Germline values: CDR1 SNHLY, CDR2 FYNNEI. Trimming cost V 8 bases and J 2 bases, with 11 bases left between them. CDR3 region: CASLPDTTDTQYF. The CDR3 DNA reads TGTGCCAGCCTCCCGGACACCACAGATACGCAGTATTTT.

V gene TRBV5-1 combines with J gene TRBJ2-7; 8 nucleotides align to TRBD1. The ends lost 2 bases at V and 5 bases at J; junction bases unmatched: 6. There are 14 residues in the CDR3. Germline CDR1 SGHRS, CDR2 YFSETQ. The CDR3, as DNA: TGCGCCAGCAGCTTCGGACAGGGCCCCCACGAGCAGTACTTC. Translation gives CASSFGQGPHEQYF.

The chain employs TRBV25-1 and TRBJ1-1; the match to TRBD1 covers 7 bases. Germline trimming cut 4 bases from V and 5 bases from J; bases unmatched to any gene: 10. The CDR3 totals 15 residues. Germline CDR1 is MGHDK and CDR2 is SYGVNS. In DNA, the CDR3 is TGTGCCAGCAGTGGTTCCGACAGGGCTGGGACTGAAGCTTTCTTT. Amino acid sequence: CASSGSDRAGTEAFF.

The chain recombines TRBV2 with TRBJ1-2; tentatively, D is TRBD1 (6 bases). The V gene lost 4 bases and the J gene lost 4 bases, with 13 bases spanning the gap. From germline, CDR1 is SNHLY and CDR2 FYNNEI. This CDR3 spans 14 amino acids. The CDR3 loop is CASSGPGASYGYTF. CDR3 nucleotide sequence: TGTGCCAGCAGTGGGCCAGGGGCGTCCTATGGCTACACCTTC.

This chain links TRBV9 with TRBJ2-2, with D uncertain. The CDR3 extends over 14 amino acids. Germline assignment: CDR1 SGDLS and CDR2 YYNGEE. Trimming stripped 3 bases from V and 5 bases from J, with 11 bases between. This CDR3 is CASSALTLTGELFF. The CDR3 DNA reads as TGTGCCAGCAGCGCCCTGACACTTACCGGGGAGCTGTTTTTT.

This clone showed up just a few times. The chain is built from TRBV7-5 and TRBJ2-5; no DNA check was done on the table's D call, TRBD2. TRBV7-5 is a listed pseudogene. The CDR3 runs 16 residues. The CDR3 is CVRSLEASGHEETQYF. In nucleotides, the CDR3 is TGTGTCAGAAGCTTAGAGGCTAGCGGGCATGAAGAGACCCAGTACTTC.

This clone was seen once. The CDR3 spells CAWNPGYSNQPQHF. CDR3 DNA sequence: TGTGCCTGGAACCCAGGGTATAGCAATCAGCCCCAGCATTTT. The chain joins TRBV30 to TRBJ1-5, with D possibly TRBD1 on 5 matching bases. Trimming removed 4 bases at V and 0 bases at J, with 10 bases between. CDR1 and CDR2 from the germline V gene are GTSNPN and SVGIG (reference sequence). CDR3 length equals 14 residues.

For the CDR3, the DNA is TGCGCCAGCAGGCCACACCCCGGGACAGGGAATTCACCCCTCCACTTT. Its protein is CASRPHPGTGNSPLHF. V usage is TRBV5-1 and J usage is TRBJ1-6; TRBD1 aligns across 9 bases. Germline V lookup: CDR1 SGHRS, CDR2 YFSETQ. The V gene end was trimmed by 5 bases and the J gene end by 7 bases; junction bases not matched to a gene: 10. The CDR3 has 16 amino acids.

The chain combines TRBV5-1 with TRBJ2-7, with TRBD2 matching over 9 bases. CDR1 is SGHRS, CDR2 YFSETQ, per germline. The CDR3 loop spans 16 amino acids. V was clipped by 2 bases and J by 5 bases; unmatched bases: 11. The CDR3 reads CASSFLAGHFAHEQYF. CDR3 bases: TGCGCCAGCAGCTTTCTAGCGGGGCACTTCGCCCACGAGCAGTACTTC.

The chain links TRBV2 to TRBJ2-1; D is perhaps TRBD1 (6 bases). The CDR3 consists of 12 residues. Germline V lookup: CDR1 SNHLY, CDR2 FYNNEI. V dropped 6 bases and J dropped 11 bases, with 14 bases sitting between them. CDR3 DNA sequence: TGTGCCAGCAGAATGACAGGAGCGAAGCAGTTCTTC. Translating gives CASRMTGAKQFF. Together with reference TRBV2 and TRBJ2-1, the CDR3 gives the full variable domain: EPEVTQTPSHQVTQMGQEVILRCVPISNHLYFYWYRQILGQKVEFLVSFYNNEISEKSEIFDDQFSVERPDGSNFTLKIRSTKLEDSAMYFCASRMTGAKQFFGPGTRLTVL.